Listed below are T cell receptor beta chains from one sample, sequenced in a study of blood T cell repertoires in COVID-19. Sequenced by immunoSEQ multiplex PCR; TCRdb stores in-frame clones only, minus some. Of 150,000 to 200,000 clones in the sample, 83% were seen once. What was sequenced was peripheral blood. Receptor source: a woman older than 75 with acute or convalescent COVID-19. CDR3s include the opening cysteine and the closing phenylalanine or tryptophan. Fields, in order: V gene, D gene, clone size, J gene, CDR3 DNA, CDR3 protein. A D gene is named only where the DNA matches it firmly. Size values are once, few and many counts, or a class for expanded clones, and some rows have none.

TRBV5-1	TRBD1	-	TRBJ2-7	TGCGCCAGCAGCTGGACAGGGTCCAACTCCGAGCAGTACTTC	CASSWTGSNSEQYF
TRBV5-1	-	-	TRBJ2-7	TGCGCCAGCAGCTTGGGCCAGGGCGTCAACGAGCAGTACTTC	CASSLGQGVNEQYF
TRBV5-6	TRBD1	-	TRBJ1-5	TGTGCCAGCAGCATATCCGGGACAGGGTCTTATCAGCCCCAGCATTTT	CASSISGTGSYQPQHF
TRBV24-1	TRBD1	-	TRBJ2-5	TGTGCCACCAGTGATTCTATCGGGACAGGGGGCGAAGAGACCCAGTACTTC	CATSDSIGTGGEETQYF
TRBV12-3/TRBV12-4	TRBD1	-	TRBJ1-2	TGTGCCAGCAGCCCACAGGGGTTCTATGGCTACACCTTC	CASSPQGFYGYTF
TRBV29-1	-	-	TRBJ1-1	TGCAGCGTCGTTGGGGCCGATGGAACCACTGAAGCTTTCTTT	CSVVGADGTTEAFF
TRBV6-1	-	once	TRBJ2-7	TGTGCCAGCAGTGAAATACAGGGCCCCTACGAGCAGTACTTC	CASSEIQGPYEQYF
TRBV24-1	TRBD1	-	TRBJ1-6	TGTGCCACCAGTGCTGGGACAGGGGTCTCACCCCTCCACTTT	CATSAGTGVSPLHF
TRBV12-3/TRBV12-4	TRBD1	-	TRBJ2-7	TGTGCCAGCAGTTTGGGACAGGGCTACGAGCAGTACTTC	CASSLGQGYEQYF
TRBV4-3	TRBD2	-	TRBJ2-1	TGCGCCAGCAGCCAAGATCTAGCGGGAGGGGGGCCGGACTACAATGAGCAGTTCTTC	CASSQDLAGGGPDYNEQFF
TRBV5-1	-	-	TRBJ1-4	TGCGCCAGCAGCTTGGCCTTGTCGTCTGAAAAACTGTTTTTT	CASSLALSSEKLFF
TRBV2	-	-	TRBJ1-2	TGTGCCAGCAGTCAGGGTACCTATGGCTACACCTTC	CASSQGTYGYTF
TRBV6-2/TRBV6-3	TRBD1	-	TRBJ1-1	TGTGCCAGCAGTTTCCCACAGGGGGCCGGCACTGAAGCTTTCTTT	CASSFPQGAGTEAFF
TRBV27	-	-	TRBJ2-7	TGTGCCAGCAGTTTTTATCGGGACTCCCGAGCCTACGAGCAGTACTTC	CASSFYRDSRAYEQYF
TRBV28	TRBD1	-	TRBJ1-2	TGTGCCAGCAGTTTACCAGAGGGGGCCCATGGCTACACCTTC	CASSLPEGAHGYTF
TRBV14	TRBD1	-	TRBJ1-4	TGTGCCAGCAGCCGGGGACAGGGGGCTTGGGAAAAACTGTTTTTT	CASSRGQGAWEKLFF
TRBV2	-	-	TRBJ2-3	TGTGCCAGCAGTTTAGCGGCTAGCACAGATACGCAGTATTTT	CASSLAASTDTQYF
TRBV3-1/TRBV3-2	-	-	TRBJ1-1	TGTGCCAGCAGCCAAAGGGGCACTGAAGCTTTCTTT	CASSQRGTEAFF
TRBV5-1	-	-	TRBJ1-4	TGCGCCAGCAGCTTACACAGTGGGAAACTGTTTTTT	CASSLHSGKLFF
TRBV6-5	-	-	TRBJ2-7	TGTGCCAGCTCCCGCCCCGGGAGCCCTCGCGAGCAGTACTTC	CASSRPGSPREQYF
TRBV13	TRBD1	-	TRBJ1-1	TGTGCCAGCAGCCGGACAGGGCGTGAAGCTTTCTTT	CASSRTGREAFF
TRBV2	-	-	TRBJ2-1	TGTGCCAGCAGTGAAGGTCCTAGCGACTACAATGAGCAGTTCTTC	CASSEGPSDYNEQFF
TRBV2	-	-	TRBJ2-7	TGTGCCAGCAGTGACATCGGGGGAGGCGAGCAGTACTTC	CASSDIGGGEQYF
TRBV7-2	-	-	TRBJ1-2	TGTGCCAGCAGCCTGGACCCATCAGAGGGCGGCTACACCTTC	CASSLDPSEGGYTF
TRBV7-2	-	once	TRBJ1-2	TGTGCCAGCAGCTTAGCAGGGGACTTCGGGCGGGGCTACACCTTC	CASSLAGDFGRGYTF
TRBV5-1	TRBD2	-	TRBJ2-3	TGCGCCAGCAGGAGACTAGCTAACCCCACAGATACGCAGTATTTT	CASRRLANPTDTQYF
TRBV2	TRBD2	once	TRBJ2-3	TGTGCCAGCAGGTTGGGAGGGAGTGGAACAGATACGCAGTATTTT	CASRLGGSGTDTQYF
TRBV18	-	-	TRBJ2-5	TGTGCCAGCTCACTGCAGACTAGTGTAGAGACCCAGTACTTC	CASSLQTSVETQYF
TRBV29-1	-	-	TRBJ1-5	TGCAGCGTGGGCCAGGGGAACAATCAGCCCCAGCATTTT	CSVGQGNNQPQHF
TRBV29-1	TRBD1	-	TRBJ1-1	TGCAGCGCCCGACAGGGATTGGACACTGAAGCTTTCTTT	CSARQGLDTEAFF
TRBV2	-	-	TRBJ2-7	TGTGCCAGCAGTGGGGGCCCCGTCGGGCAGTACTTC	CASSGGPVGQYF
TRBV28	TRBD1	-	TRBJ1-5	TGTGCCAGCAGTTTCTATTTGGACAGGATCAATCAGCCCCAGCATTTT	CASSFYLDRINQPQHF
TRBV18	-	-	TRBJ2-1	TGTGCCAGCTCAATCGTCTTTGCGGCCAGCTCCTACAATGAGCAGTTCTTC	CASSIVFAASSYNEQFF
TRBV2	TRBD2	-	TRBJ2-7	TGTGCCAGCTATACAGCGGGGGGGTTTTCCTACGAGCAGTACTTC	CASYTAGGFSYEQYF
TRBV12-3/TRBV12-4	-	-	TRBJ2-7	TGTGCCAGCAGTTTAGTCCCCGTCTACGAGCAGTACTTC	CASSLVPVYEQYF
TRBV6-5	-	-	TRBJ1-4	TGTGCCAGCAGTCCTCGCGGGAGGGTCGGTGAAAAACTGTTTTTT	CASSPRGRVGEKLFF
TRBV18	TRBD1	-	TRBJ2-3	TGTGCCAGCTCACAAACGAATCCGGGACAGGGGTGGACAGATACGCAGTATTTT	CASSQTNPGQGWTDTQYF
TRBV28	TRBD1	-	TRBJ1-1	TGTGCCAGCAGTCTATGGACAGGGCGGGCTGAAGCTTTCTTT	CASSLWTGRAEAFF
TRBV4-1	-	few	TRBJ1-5	TGCGCCAGCAGCCAAGTGGGGCAGATTAATCAGCCCCAGCATTTT	CASSQVGQINQPQHF
TRBV5-1	TRBD2	-	TRBJ2-1	TGCGCCAGCAGCCGCGGGGGACTAGCGGGATACAATGAGCAGTTCTTC	CASSRGGLAGYNEQFF
TRBV28	-	once	TRBJ1-6	TGTGCCAGCAGCCGAAGGGTAGGGGCCAATTCACCCCTCCACTTT	CASSRRVGANSPLHF
TRBV28	-	-	TRBJ1-2	TGTGCCAGCAGTTTACCCCAGGGGAACTATGGCTACACCTTC	CASSLPQGNYGYTF